This TCR beta chain was captured in a study of memory CD4+ T cells and cytomegalovirus serostatus. Single viable CD3+CD4+CD8-CD45RO+ cells were sorted as the memory CD4+ T cells. CMV serostatus came from serum IgG against pp150, pp28, p38, p52. Study observations and caveats: Suggested: most of the CMV-linked TCR signature lies in CD4+ memory cells. Each of 67 CMV-associated TCRbeta sequences occurred in one to five individuals.

Repertoires were generated with immunoSEQ multiplex PCR, while TCRdb's copy carries only in-frame clones and drops some. The repertoire includes about 52,000 clones, 80% to 85% of them detected once, and 1.1% to 1.5% sits in the top ten. Concerning this clone itself: Antigen unknown.

Per the germline V gene, CDR1 is LNHNV and CDR2 is YYDKDF (reference sequence). This CDR3 comprises 15 residues. V was shortened by 3 bases and J by 2 bases, with 11 bases between the two germline ends. The chain is built from TRBV15 and TRBJ1-3, with D tentatively TRBD1 (5 bases). This sequence originates from an adult in good health and CMV-seropositive. The sample was memory CD4+ T cells from blood. The CDR3 coding sequence is TGTGCCACCAGCAGGCGGGGCAGTCCTGGAAACACCATATATTTT. As protein: CATSRRGSPGNTIYF.